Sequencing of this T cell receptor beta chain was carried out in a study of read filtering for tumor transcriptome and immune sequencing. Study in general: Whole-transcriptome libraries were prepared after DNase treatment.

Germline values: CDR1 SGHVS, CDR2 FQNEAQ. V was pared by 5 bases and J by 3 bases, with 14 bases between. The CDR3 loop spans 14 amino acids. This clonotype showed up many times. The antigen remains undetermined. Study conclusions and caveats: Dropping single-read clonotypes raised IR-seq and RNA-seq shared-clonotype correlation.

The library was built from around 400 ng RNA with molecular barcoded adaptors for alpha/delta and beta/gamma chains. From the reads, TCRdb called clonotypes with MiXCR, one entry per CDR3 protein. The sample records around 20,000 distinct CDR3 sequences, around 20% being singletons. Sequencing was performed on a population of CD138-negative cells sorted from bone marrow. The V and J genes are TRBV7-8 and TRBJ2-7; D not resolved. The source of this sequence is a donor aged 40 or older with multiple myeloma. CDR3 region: CASSRAPMVYEQYF. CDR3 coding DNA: TGTGCCAGCAGCCGAGCCCCAATGGTCTACGAGCAGTACTTC.